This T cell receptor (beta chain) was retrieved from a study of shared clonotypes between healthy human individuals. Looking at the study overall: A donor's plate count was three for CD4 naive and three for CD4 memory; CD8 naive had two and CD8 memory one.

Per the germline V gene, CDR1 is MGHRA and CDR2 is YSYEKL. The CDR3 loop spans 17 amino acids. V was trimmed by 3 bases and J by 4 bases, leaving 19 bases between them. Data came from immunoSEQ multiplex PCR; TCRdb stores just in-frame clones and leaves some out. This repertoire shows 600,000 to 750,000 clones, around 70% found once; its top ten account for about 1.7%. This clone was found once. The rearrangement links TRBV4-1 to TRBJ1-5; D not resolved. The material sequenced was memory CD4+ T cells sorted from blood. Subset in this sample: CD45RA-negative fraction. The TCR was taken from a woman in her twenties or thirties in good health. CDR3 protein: CASSHTRGREPNQPQHF. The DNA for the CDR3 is TGCGCCAGCAGCCACACCCGCGGGCGGGAGCCGAATCAGCCCCAGCATTTT.